Listed here is a single T cell receptor (beta chain). Its antigen is not identified. These data belong to a study of shared clonotypes between healthy human individuals. The study's findings and limits: Large depth notwithstanding, sorted-subset sequencing proved incomplete by rarefaction.

Measured with immunoSEQ multiplex PCR; TCRdb has only the in-frame clones, and not every one. Of about 2.2 million clones detected, around 93% appear once; the ten largest clones hold approximately 1.7%. CD45RO-negative, CCR7-selected cells formed the naive CD8 fraction, which excluded terminally differentiated effector memory CD45RA+ cells. CDR3 length: 13 amino acids. Germline CDR1 is SQVTM and CDR2 is ANQGSEA. The sample taken for sequencing was naive CD8+ T cells from PBMCs. This sequence was found in a man aged 18 to 35 in good health. Some clones in this sample may be carry-over from other donors' samples. This chain uses TRBV29-1 with TRBJ2-5, with 8 positions matching TRBD2. TRBJ2-7 matches the DNA end more closely, so the J call is doubtful. The DNA of the CDR3 is TGCAGCGTGAGACTAGCGCCAAACTACGAGCAGTACTTC. This encodes CSVRLAPNYEQYF.